The source of this TCR beta chain is a study of blood T cell repertoires in COVID-19. Background on the study: From the United States, Italy and Spain came samples of acute and convalescent COVID-19. T cells, B-cell-depleted T cells, or PBMCs provided the cDNA or gDNA that served as material.

Germline V lookup: CDR1 KGHSH, CDR2 LQKENI. There are 17 residues in the CDR3. V was shortened by 2 bases and J by 0 bases, with 14 bases between the two germline ends. Study processing details: Reference gene primer amplification gave nucleated cell count estimates. Method: immunoSEQ multiplex PCR; TCRdb's copy keeps in-frame clones and lacks some. V and J calls and clone size are given by that table; D and trimming were obtained from the DNA. The sample holds about 210,000 clones, roughly nine tenths seen once. The source of this sequence is a woman between 65 and 79 years old with acute or convalescent COVID-19. Sequencing used peripheral blood. The gene calls are TRBV18 and TRBJ1-5; possible D gene TRBD1, 6 bases. The DNA for the CDR3 is TGTGCCAGCTCACCAAACAGGGAAGGAAATAGCAATCAGCCCCAGCATTTT. Its protein product is CASSPNREGNSNQPQHF.